This entry lists 21 T cell receptor beta chains sequenced from one sample in a study of T cells in Graves' hyperthyroidism and ophthalmopathy. Authors of the study amplified TCR beta CDR3 regions from RNA transcripts. First-round RT-PCR of the TCR CDR3 relied on the HTBI primer set. In TCRdb, the multiplex PCR reads were re-called with MiXCR into one record per CDR3 protein. The top ten hold under 8% of the sample, which has a few hundred thousand distinct CDR3 sequences, roughly 14% seen once. Material: blood. All receptors come from a woman in her twenties or thirties with Graves' hyperthyroidism.

This clonotype was counted between two and nine times. In DNA, the CDR3 is TGTGCCAGCAGTGAAACAGGGACGGGGGCCCTCCACTTT. Translated, it gives CASSETGTGALHF. V and J are TRBV27 and TRBJ1-6; possibly TRBD1 for D (6 bases). Per germline, CDR1 MNHEY and CDR2 SMNVEV (reference sequence). Trimming shortened V by 5 bases and J by 14 bases, and 16 bases separated the two germline ends. CDR3 size: 13 residues.

This clonotype was recorded a few times. This chain uses TRBV30 with TRBJ2-3; 9 positions agree with TRBD1. V shed 0 bases, J shed 5 bases, and the junction held 6 bases outside the gene matches. Germline V gene lookup returns CDR1 GTSNPN and CDR2 SVGIG (reference sequence). The CDR3 is 15 residues long. The CDR3 DNA is TGTGCCTGGAGTGTATTGGGACAGGGAGAAGATACGCAGTATTTT. Its translation: CAWSVLGQGEDTQYF.

This chain connects TRBV2 to TRBJ1-1, with D tentatively TRBD1 (5 bases). V lost 6 bases to trimming and J lost 4 bases, with 6 bases between them. Per germline, CDR1 SNHLY and CDR2 FYNNEI. The CDR3 contains 11 residues. As DNA, the CDR3 is TGTGCCAGCAGACAGGCCACTGAAGCTTTCTTT. Protein product: CASRQATEAFF.

This clonotype was found many times. The J gene is TRBJ2-3, the V gene TRBV7-2; the D gene could be TRBD1 or TRBD2 (6 bases each). Looked up from germline, CDR1 is SGHTA and CDR2 is FQGNSA. CDR3 size: 14 residues. The ends were cut back, 5 bases at V and 2 bases at J, with 11 bases in the middle. The CDR3 sequence is CASSQGGTTDTQYF. The CDR3 DNA follows: TGTGCCAGCAGCCAAGGGGGGACCACAGATACGCAGTATTTT.

The V and J genes are TRBV29-1 and TRBJ2-3; TRBD2 matches at 11 bases. CDR1 is SQVTM and CDR2 is ANQGSEA in the germline V gene. The CDR3 sequence is 14 residues long. Trimming cost V 4 bases and J 1 base; bases outside gene matches: 1. CDR3: CSVVGLAGTDTQYF. For the CDR3, the DNA is TGCAGCGTTGTGGGACTAGCGGGCACAGATACGCAGTATTTT.

As to this clonotype: A read error may be the cause here, since a much bigger clone is one base away. The chain links TRBV5-1 to TRBJ1-5; D is uncertain. The CDR3 runs to 16 residues. Trimming shortened V by 0 bases and J by 5 bases, and 15 bases separated the two germline ends. Germline V gene data show CDR1 as SGHRS and CDR2 as YFSETQ. The CDR3 is CASSLGIAESDQPQHF. The CDR3, as DNA: TGCGCCAGCAGCTTGGGGATAGCAGAGTCCGATCAGCCCCAGCATTTT.

At least ten counts were recorded for this clonotype. V is TRBV7-9 and J is TRBJ1-2; TRBD1 agrees at 10 bases. The CDR3 spans 16 residues. From germline, CDR1 is SEHNR and CDR2 FQNEAQ (reference sequence). V lost 4 bases to trimming and J lost 4 bases; unmatched junction nucleotides: 9. In nucleotides, the CDR3 is TGTGCCAGCAGCTCACCCTCGGGACAGGGGACCTATGGCTACACCTTC. Its translation is CASSSPSGQGTYGYTF.

This clonotype was detected many times. V gene TRBV3-1 combines with J gene TRBJ2-1, with D perhaps TRBD2 (6 bases). From germline, CDR1 is LGHDT and CDR2 YNNKEL (reference sequence). This CDR3 is built from 15 residues. V gave up 3 bases and J gave up 5 bases, with 14 bases separating them. For the CDR3, the DNA is TGTGCCAGCAGCCACCACGGGAGCGGAAACAATGAGCAGTTCTTC. Translation: CASSHHGSGNNEQFF.

This clonotype showed up many times. The chain links TRBV28 to TRBJ2-5, with 8 positions matching TRBD1. Unmatched junction bases numbered 9, after V lost 5 bases and J lost 4 bases. From germline, CDR1 is MDHEN and CDR2 SYDVKM. The CDR3 loop spans 15 amino acids. The CDR3 loop is CASSLPTGDGETQYF. The CDR3 DNA reads as TGTGCCAGCAGTCTCCCGACAGGGGACGGAGAGACCCAGTACTTC.

There are many counts of this clonotype. The chain joins TRBV4-1 to TRBJ1-5; 7 bases line up with TRBD1. V lost 1 base and J lost 2; bases outside the gene matches: 2. Germline lookup yields CDR1 MGHRA and CDR2 YSYEKL. CDR3 length equals 15 residues. In DNA, the CDR3 is TGCGCCAGCAGCCAAGCCACAGGGGGCAATCAGCCCCAGCATTTT. It translates to CASSQATGGNQPQHF.

This clonotype appeared many times. V gene TRBV5-6 combines with J gene TRBJ1-1; weak D call: TRBD1 (6 bases). From germline, CDR1 is SGHDT and CDR2 YYEEEE. The CDR3 has 14 amino acids. V dropped 1 base and J dropped 5 bases, with 12 bases sitting between them. The CDR3 sequence is CASSLRGAHTEAFF. Written as DNA, the CDR3 is TGTGCCAGCAGCTTGAGGGGGGCGCATACTGAAGCTTTCTTT.

Details on this clonotype: This clone may be a read error of a much larger clone one base away. The chain has TRBV13 and TRBJ1-1; no clear D. Per germline, CDR1 PRHDT and CDR2 FYEKMQ (reference sequence). The CDR3 has 13 amino acids. V lost 5 bases and J lost 6, with 13 bases in between. The CDR3 region is CASSQNNRAEAFF. The CDR3 DNA reads TGTGCCAGCAGCCAAAACAACCGGGCTGAAGCTTTCTTT.

This clonotype was counted at least ten times. The rearrangement joins TRBV5-1 to TRBJ1-1, with D hard to call. The V end was cut by 3 bases, the J end by 1 base, with 10 bases between. The CDR3 sequence is 14 residues long. The germline V gene has CDR1 SGHRS and CDR2 YFSETQ. The CDR3 bases are TGCGCCAGCAGCTCAATGTATCCGAACACTGAAGCTTTCTTT. Translation: CASSSMYPNTEAFF.

This clonotype has ten or more counts. V is TRBV18 and J is TRBJ2-3; D is ambiguous. V was pared by 3 bases and J by 3 bases, with 7 bases between. CDR3 length: 13 residues. Per germline, CDR1 KGHSH and CDR2 LQKENI. The CDR3 protein is CASSPVITDTQYF. The CDR3 DNA is TGTGCCAGCTCACCCGTCATTACAGATACGCAGTATTTT.

This clonotype was seen many times. The V call is TRBV7-9, the J call TRBJ1-2; no clear D gene. Per the germline V gene, CDR1 is SEHNR and CDR2 is FQNEAQ (reference sequence). The CDR3 loop spans 13 amino acids. V lost 1 base to trimming and J lost 4 bases, with 7 bases between them. As DNA, the CDR3 is TGTGCCAGCAGCTTAGAAGCATCCTATGGCTACACCTTC. This sequence encodes CASSLEASYGYTF. Drawing the rest from reference TRBV7-9 and TRBJ1-2, the complete variable domain is DTGVSQNPRHKITKRGQNVTFRCDPISEHNRLYWYRQTLGQGPEFLTYFQNEAQLEKSRLLSDRFSAERPKGSFSTLEIQRTEQGDSAMYLCASSLEASYGYTFGSGTRLTVV.

The V and J genes are TRBV12-3 or TRBV12-4 and TRBJ2-6; no reliable D call. This CDR3 region has 14 residues. The V gene lost 7 bases and the J gene lost 0 bases, with 7 bases spanning the gap. The CDR3 DNA reads TGTGCCAGCACCCCCGTCTCTGGGGCCAACGTCCTGACTTTC. This codes for CASTPVSGANVLTF.

This clonotype has ten or more counts. J is TRBJ2-1 and V is TRBV12-3 or TRBV12-4; D is tentatively TRBD1 or TRBD2 (5 bases each). The CDR3 consists of 14 residues. V lost 6 bases and J 7 bases, leaving 16 bases between the germline ends. CDR3 sequence reads: CASRFGTEGNEQFF. The CDR3 bases are TGTGCCAGCAGGTTTGGCACCGAGGGGAATGAGCAGTTCTTC.

The genes are TRBV29-1 and TRBJ1-2; 9 bases fit TRBD1. Trimming cost V 7 bases and J 6 bases; bases outside gene matches: 9. The germline V gene encodes CDR1 SQVTM and CDR2 ANQGSEA. The CDR3 runs to 13 residues. The DNA for the CDR3 is TGCAGCGCGTCAAGGACAGGGGACGATGGCTACACCTTC. Translated, it gives CSASRTGDDGYTF.

The chain joins TRBV7-6 to TRBJ2-7; the match to TRBD2 covers 16 bases. There are 17 residues in the CDR3. The germline V gene encodes CDR1 SGHVS and CDR2 FNYEAQ. The trim removed 0 bases at V and 7 bases at J, leaving 6 bases unmatched. CDR3 coding DNA: TGTGCCAGCAGCTTAGCCGGGACTAGCGGGAGGGCCGGAGAGCAGTACTTC. Amino acids: CASSLAGTSGRAGEQYF. Supplemented by reference TRBV7-6 and TRBJ2-7, the full variable domain reads GAGVSQSPRYKVTKRGQDVALRCDPISGHVSLYWYRQALGQGPEFLTYFNYEAQQDKSGLPNDRFSAERPEGSISTLTIQRTEQRDSAMYRCASSLAGTSGRAGEQYFGPGTRLTVT.

This clonotype has just a few counts. The rearrangement joins TRBV6-1 to TRBJ2-7, with a weak D call TRBD1 (5 bases). Germline-derived CDR1 and CDR2 are MNHNS and SASEGT. CDR3 size: 13 residues. V lost 1 base, J lost 2 bases, and 6 bases lay in between. The CDR3 nucleotides are TGTGCCAGCAGTGAAGGACAGCCCTACGAGCAGTACTTC. Protein: CASSEGQPYEQYF.

The CDR3 here is CASSLWEGENEQFF. The CDR3 DNA reads TGTGCCAGCAGCTTGTGGGAGGGCGAAAATGAGCAGTTCTTC. This rearrangement joins TRBV7-3 to TRBJ2-1; 7 bases agree with TRBD2. The J segment lost 7 bases and the V segment lost 3 bases, leaving 6 bases of the junction unmatched. CDR3 length: 14 residues. Germline CDR1 reads SGHTA; CDR2 reads FQGTGA.